This T cell receptor beta chain is drawn from a study of blood T cell repertoires in COVID-19. Study overall: Samples taken during acute and convalescent COVID-19 were collected in the United States, Italy and Spain. PBMCs, B-cell-depleted T cells, or T cells provided the cDNA or gDNA that made up the material.

This CDR3 is 16 amino acids long. Germline CDR1 reads PRHDT; CDR2 reads FYEKMQ (reference sequence). The V and J ends lost 5 bases and 4 bases, in that order; junction bases with no gene match: 9. As handled by the study authors: Quantification of nucleated cells was approximated via reference gene primer amplification. Clones were sequenced by immunoSEQ multiplex PCR, and TCRdb holds only the in-frame ones, with some missing. V and J calls plus clone size are reproduced from that table; the DNA served to infer D and trimming. The repertoire holds approximately 260,000 clones, with 65% to 80% as singletons.

This clonotype originated in a woman aged 40 to 50 with active or convalescent COVID-19. This rearrangement joins TRBV13 to TRBJ1-3; 9 bases fit TRBD1. Sequencing was carried out using peripheral blood. The CDR3 DNA follows: TGTGCCAGCAGCCACTCGGGACAGGGAAAAGGAAACACCATATATTTT. Amino acid sequence: CASSHSGQGKGNTIYF.